The 18 T cell receptor beta chains below all came from one sample that was sequenced in a study of early stage breast cancer tumors. Using immunoSEQ multiplex PCR, the repertoire was profiled, and TCRdb retains in-frame clones only, with some absent. Among some 20,000 clones listed, around 82% were seen once. Sequences were obtained from blood. Source of these receptors: a person aged 65-85 years with breast cancer.

The chain carries TRBV7-9 and TRBJ1-1; 10 nucleotides match TRBD1. Germline CDR1 reads SEHNR; CDR2 reads FQNEAQ (reference sequence). This CDR3 region has 14 residues. V lost 5 bases, J lost 3 bases, and 3 bases stayed unmatched. CDR3 region: CASSRGQGDTEAFF. The CDR3 nucleotides read TGTGCCAGCAGCCGTGGACAGGGGGACACTGAAGCTTTCTTT. Filled out from reference TRBV7-9 and TRBJ1-1, the complete variable domain reads DTGVSQNPRHKITKRGQNVTFRCDPISEHNRLYWYRQTLGQGPEFLTYFQNEAQLEKSRLLSDRFSAERPKGSFSTLEIQRTEQGDSAMYLCASSRGQGDTEAFFGQGTRLTVV.

The gene calls are TRBV9 and TRBJ1-6; 8 bases fit TRBD1. Trimming cost V 2 bases and J 10 bases; bases outside gene matches: 11. In germline, CDR1 is SGDLS, CDR2 YYNGEE. The CDR3 covers 16 residues. DNA for the CDR3: TGTGCCAGCAGCGTCACAGGACAGGGTCAACAGTCACCCCTCCACTTT. Amino acid sequence: CASSVTGQGQQSPLHF.

There are a few counts of this clone. The gene calls are TRBV4-2 and TRBJ1-2; TRBD1 agrees at 8 bases. Trimming removed 0 bases from V and 3 bases from J; junction bases left unmatched: 3. The length of the CDR3 is 15 residues. Germline V CDR1 and CDR2: LGHNA, YNFKEQ. CDR3 loop: CASSQDRGPDYGYTF. CDR3 nucleotides: TGTGCCAGCAGCCAAGACAGGGGGCCCGACTATGGCTACACCTTC.

This clone is a singleton in its sample. This rearrangement joins TRBV25-1 to TRBJ1-6; 8 nucleotides match TRBD1. The V segment lost 4 bases and the J segment 10 bases; nucleotides outside the gene matches: 6. The CDR3 length is 14 residues. The germline CDR1 and CDR2 sequences are MGHDK and SYGVNS. This CDR3 is CASSGDRKQSPLHF. CDR3 DNA sequence: TGTGCCAGCAGTGGGGACAGGAAGCAATCACCCCTCCACTTT.

J is TRBJ1-1 and V is TRBV5-4; possible D gene TRBD1, 5 bases. CDR3 size: 15 residues. Trimming pared 0 bases from V and 1 base from J, leaving 10 bases between. Germline values: CDR1 SGHNT, CDR2 YYREEE (reference sequence). The DNA for the CDR3 is TGTGCCAGCAGCTTGGGTAGTGGACAGAACACTGAAGCTTTCTTT. Its protein is CASSLGSGQNTEAFF.

This chain joins TRBV11-2 and TRBJ2-7; tentatively, D is TRBD1 (5 bases). Germline V CDR1 and CDR2: SGHAT, FQNNGV. V lost 6 bases and J 9 bases, leaving 21 bases between the germline ends. The CDR3 runs 14 residues. CDR3 DNA sequence: TGTGCCAGCAGGCATCCTTGGACAAGGAGTGTGCAGTACTTC. It encodes CASRHPWTRSVQYF.

The chain carries TRBV5-8 and TRBJ2-7, with TRBD1 matching 8 bases. The V segment lost 2 bases and the J segment 3 bases; nucleotides outside the gene matches: 4. The CDR3 runs to 14 residues. The germline gives CDR1 SGHTS, CDR2 YDEGEE. The CDR3 nucleotides read TGTGCCAGCAGCTTCGGGACAGGCGGCTACGAGCAGTACTTC. Translated: CASSFGTGGYEQYF.

The genes are TRBV15 and TRBJ1-2; D unresolved. Trimming took 0 bases from V and 8 from J, leaving 7 bases between them. Germline V gene sequence: CDR1 LNHNV, CDR2 YYDKDF (reference sequence). The CDR3 spans 12 residues. The CDR3 region is CATSRDRSGYTF. CDR3 bases: TGTGCCACCAGCAGAGATAGATCCGGCTACACCTTC.

This clone appeared a few times. The V and J genes are TRBV11-1 and TRBJ1-2; the D is unclear. This CDR3 has 10 amino acids. Germline lookup yields CDR1 SGHAT and CDR2 FQDESV (reference sequence). Written as DNA, the CDR3 is TGTGGGGCAGTAGACTATGGCTACACCTTC. Translating it yields CGAVDYGYTF. The whole variable domain, remainder taken from reference TRBV11-1 and TRBJ1-2, is EAEVAQSPRYKITEKSQAVAFWCDPISGHATLYWYRQILGQGPELLVQFQDESVVDDSQLPKDRFSAERLKGVDSTLKIQPAELGDSAMYLCGAVDYGYTFGSGTRLTVV.

The CDR3 bases are TGTGCCAGCAGCTTAGCGAGGGGGAGAAACACCATATATTTT. This sequence encodes CASSLARGRNTIYF. The chain employs TRBV7-2 and TRBJ1-3; possibly TRBD1 for D (6 bases). Germline V CDR1 and CDR2: SGHTA, FQGNSA. Trimming removed 0 bases at V and 5 bases at J, with 8 bases between. This CDR3 spans 14 amino acids.

The genes are TRBV6-1 and TRBJ1-1, with unresolved D. Germline-derived CDR1 and CDR2 are MNHNS and SASEGT. V was pared by 1 base and J by 1 base, with 10 bases between. CDR3 size: 15 residues. CDR3 protein: CASSEVTGSNTEAFF. The CDR3 nucleotides are TGTGCCAGCAGTGAAGTTACGGGGTCGAACACTGAAGCTTTCTTT.

The chain combines TRBV6-1 with TRBJ1-3, with no clear D. This CDR3 contains 13 residues. The ends were cut back, 5 bases at V and 2 bases at J, with 7 bases in the middle. Germline CDR1 MNHNS, CDR2 SASEGT. CDR3 coding DNA: TGTGCCAGCAGTTCCGGGACTGGAAACACCATATATTTT. Translation: CASSSGTGNTIYF.

V gene TRBV5-8 combines with J gene TRBJ1-1, with D maybe TRBD1 (5 bases). Trimming removed 4 bases at V and 4 bases at J, with 20 bases between. The CDR3 spans 16 residues. Germline V gene lookup returns CDR1 SGHTS and CDR2 YDEGEE. CDR3 bases: TGTGCCAGCAGCGGCCTGAGACAGACATTCAGCACTGAAGCTTTCTTT. Amino acids: CASSGLRQTFSTEAFF.

This clone was observed a handful of times. In DNA form, the CDR3 reads TGTGCCAGCAGCGCCGACAGGGGACCTAATGAAAAACTGTTTTTT. Protein: CASSADRGPNEKLFF. The J gene is TRBJ1-4, the V gene TRBV7-7; 8 nucleotides match TRBD1. After removal of 5 bases from V and 3 bases from J, the junction contained 5 bases not matched to a gene. CDR1 is SSHAT, CDR2 FNYEAQ, per germline (reference sequence). The CDR3 contains 15 residues.

This CDR3 is CASSLVGGSVETQYF. DNA for the CDR3: TGTGCCAGCAGCTTGGTCGGGGGGTCGGTGGAGACCCAGTACTTC. The chain is built from TRBV5-6 and TRBJ2-5; 7 positions match TRBD2. The CDR3 is 15 amino acids. Germline values: CDR1 SGHDT, CDR2 YYEEEE. Losses at the gene ends were 0 bases for V and 5 bases for J; bases not matched to a gene: 7.

This chain connects TRBV28 to TRBJ1-5, with 8 nucleotides matching TRBD1. Trimming removed 6 bases from V and 6 bases from J; junction bases left unmatched: 10. Per the germline V gene, CDR1 is MDHEN and CDR2 is SYDVKM. The CDR3 covers 15 residues. The CDR3 reads CASSNDRGPVQPQHF. The CDR3 DNA reads TGTGCCAGCAGCAACGACAGGGGTCCGGTTCAGCCCCAGCATTTT.

The chain joins TRBV9 to TRBJ2-5; D is uncertain. The CDR3 contains 14 residues. CDR1 is SGDLS, CDR2 YYNGEE, per germline. The V and J ends lost 0 bases and 1 base respectively, with 7 bases between them. The CDR3 loop is CASSVGPGQETQYF. The CDR3 DNA is TGTGCCAGCAGCGTAGGGCCGGGCCAAGAGACCCAGTACTTC.

The genes are TRBV7-9 and TRBJ2-1; D is possibly TRBD1 (6 bases). The germline V and J ends were trimmed by 5 bases and 8 bases, with 16 bases remaining between them. The germline gives CDR1 SEHNR, CDR2 FQNEAQ (reference sequence). CDR3 length equals 14 residues. The CDR3 coding sequence is TGTGCCAGCAGCCTACGGACAGAGACTTATGAGCAGTTCTTC. It encodes CASSLRTETYEQFF.